The clone carrying this TCR beta chain was seen more than once but under ten times. How the authors handled the data: Reference gene primer amplification gave estimated nucleated cell counts. Here immunoSEQ multiplex PCR was the method, and the copy in TCRdb shows in-frame clones only, minus some. V and J calls and clone size follow that table, whereas D and trimming were derived from the DNA. The sample comprises around 700,000 clones, more than 80% of which are singletons, and more than 0.25% rests with the top ten. The data belong to a study of blood T cell repertoires in COVID-19. The wider study: Whether acute or convalescent, the COVID-19 samples came from the United States, Italy and Spain. The cDNA or gDNA used as material had been derived from T cells, B-cell-depleted T cells, or PBMCs.

This CDR3 is 16 amino acids long. Germline loops: CDR1 SGHDT, CDR2 YYEEEE. V gave up 4 bases and J gave up 3 bases; unmatched junction bases: 8. The V call is TRBV5-6, the J call TRBJ2-7; 12 bases are a match to TRBD1. The sequence was obtained from a woman between 18 and 29 years old with acute or convalescent COVID-19. Material for sequencing was peripheral blood. CDR3 sequence reads: CASSLWDRGRHYEQYF. DNA of the CDR3: TGTGCCAGCAGCCTCTGGGACAGGGGGCGGCACTACGAGCAGTACTTC.